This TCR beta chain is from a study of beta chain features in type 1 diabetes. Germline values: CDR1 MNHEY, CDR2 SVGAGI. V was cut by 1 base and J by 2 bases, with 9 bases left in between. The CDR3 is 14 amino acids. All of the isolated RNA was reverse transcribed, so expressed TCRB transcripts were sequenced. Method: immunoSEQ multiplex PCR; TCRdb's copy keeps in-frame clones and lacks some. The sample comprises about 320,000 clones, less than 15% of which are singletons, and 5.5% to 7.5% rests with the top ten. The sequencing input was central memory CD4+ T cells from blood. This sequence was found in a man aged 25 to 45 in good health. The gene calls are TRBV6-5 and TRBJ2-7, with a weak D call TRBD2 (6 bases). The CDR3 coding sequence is TGTGCCAGCAGTTACTATCGGGGGACCTACGAGCAGTACTTC. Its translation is CASSYYRGTYEQYF.